The 27 T cell receptor beta chains in this list originate from one sample, sequenced in a study of control samples from healthy donors and cancer patients. Profiling relied on immunoSEQ multiplex PCR, and the TCRdb table lists in-frame clones only, not all of them. The table lists tens of thousands of clones, 85% of them singletons, with 15% to 20% in the top ten. The sequenced sample was blood. Every receptor here comes from a man aged 25-45 years in good health.

The chain carries TRBV7-9 and TRBJ2-1; no clear D. V lost 2 bases and J lost 5, with 16 bases in between. Per germline, CDR1 SEHNR and CDR2 FQNEAQ (reference sequence). This CDR3 is 16 amino acids long. The CDR3 is CASSLTAQARHNEQFF. The CDR3 DNA reads as TGTGCCAGCAGCTTAACAGCTCAGGCCCGTCACAATGAGCAGTTCTTC.

This clone appeared a single time. This chain uses TRBV5-1 with TRBJ1-1; the D gene is possibly TRBD1 (6 bases). Trimming stripped 1 base from V and 8 bases from J, with 21 bases between. Germline CDR1 and CDR2: SGHRS and YFSETQ. The CDR3 spans 16 residues. The CDR3 nucleotides read TGCGCCAGCAGCTTGCTGTTTCTCGAACAGGGCGGGGAAGCTTTCTTT. Its translation is CASSLLFLEQGGEAFF.

This clone was found a few times. Being one base from a much bigger clone, this may be a read error. Other DNA sequences in the sample encode the same CDR3. The chain employs TRBV28 and TRBJ2-7; 11 nucleotides line up with TRBD1. The V segment lost 5 bases and the J segment 3 bases; nucleotides outside the gene matches: 0. CDR1 is MDHEN and CDR2 is SYDVKM in the germline V gene. CDR3 length: 13 amino acids. The CDR3 here is CASSGTGGYEQYF. In DNA form, the CDR3 reads TGTGCCAGCAGTGGGACAGGGGGCTACGAGCAGTACTTC.

As to this clone: Other DNA sequences in this specimen translate into the identical CDR3. The chain employs TRBV7-2 and TRBJ1-5; 8 bases match TRBD1. Unmatched junction bases numbered 4, after V lost 5 bases and J lost 1 base. The CDR3 spans 15 residues. Germline CDR1 SGHTA, CDR2 FQGNSA. CDR3 DNA: TGTGCCAGCAGCCCAGGGGGCCTGAGCAATCAGCCCCAGCATTTT. Translation gives CASSPGGLSNQPQHF.

V gene TRBV6-5 combines with J gene TRBJ1-5; D is possibly TRBD1 (5 bases). Trimming removed 5 bases from V and 2 bases from J, with 13 bases in between. The CDR3 sequence is 15 residues long. Germline V gives CDR1 MNHEY, CDR2 SVGAGI. For the CDR3, the DNA is TGTGCCAGCAGTACCCACGGGGGGGGCAATCAGCCCCAGCATTTT. Translated: CASSTHGGGNQPQHF.

The V gene is TRBV18, the J gene TRBJ1-1; D not certain. Trimming removed 3 bases at V and 0 bases at J, with 11 bases between. CDR1 KGHSH and CDR2 LQKENI come from the germline V gene. The length of the CDR3 is 15 residues. The CDR3 sequence is CASSPSVSLNTEAFF. In nucleotides, the CDR3 is TGTGCCAGCTCACCCTCCGTATCTTTGAACACTGAAGCTTTCTTT.

CDR3 sequence reads: CASSQYNYGYTF. CDR3 nucleotide sequence: TGTGCCAGCAGCCAATATAACTATGGCTACACCTTC. This chain connects TRBV3-1 (or the pseudogene TRBV3-2) to TRBJ1-2, with D unresolved. Germline V CDR1 and CDR2: LGHDT, YNNKEL (reference sequence). The CDR3 totals 12 residues. Trimming removed 2 bases from V and 1 base from J, with 2 bases in between.

The V gene is TRBV18, the J gene TRBJ2-2; weak D call: TRBD2 (6 bases). V lost 6 bases and J 4 bases, leaving 12 bases between the germline ends. CDR1 and CDR2 (germline): KGHSH, LQKENI. This CDR3 has 14 amino acids. Written as DNA, the CDR3 is TGTGCCAGCTCGCCGGGAGATTTCACCGGGGAGCTGTTTTTT. This sequence encodes CASSPGDFTGELFF. The complete variable domain, with remaining parts taken from reference TRBV18 and TRBJ2-2, reads NAGVMQNPRHLVRRRGQEARLRCSPMKGHSHVYWYRQLPEEGLKFMVYLQKENIIDESGMPKERFSAEFPKEGPSILRIQQVVRGDSAAYFCASSPGDFTGELFFGEGSRLTVL.

Points on this clone: This sample includes further DNA sequences coding for the same CDR3. The chain uses TRBV15 and TRBJ2-1, with TRBD2 matching 14 bases. From germline, CDR1 is LNHNV and CDR2 YYDKDF (reference sequence). The CDR3 loop spans 20 amino acids. The junction had 17 bases not matched to a gene; V was cut back by 0 bases and J by 10 bases. DNA of the CDR3: TGTGCCACCAGCAGAGATGACCTGATTGGACTAGCGGGGGGCCGGGGGGAGCAGTTCTTC. Translation: CATSRDDLIGLAGGRGEQFF.

This rearrangement joins TRBV6-5 to TRBJ1-6; perhaps TRBD1 as D (5 bases). The CDR3 loop spans 13 amino acids. V shed 6 bases and J shed 4 bases, with 7 bases lying between them. Germline CDR1 MNHEY, CDR2 SVGAGI. Here the CDR3 DNA reads TGTGCCAGCAGGGGACCGTATAATTCACCCCTCCACTTT. Translated: CASRGPYNSPLHF.

V and J are TRBV2 and TRBJ2-1; 12 bases match TRBD2. In germline, CDR1 is SNHLY, CDR2 FYNNEI. The CDR3 sequence is 16 residues long. V gave up 6 bases and J gave up 2 bases; unmatched junction bases: 5. The CDR3 region is CASRALAGGTYNEQFF. The CDR3 DNA is TGTGCCAGCAGGGCACTAGCGGGGGGAACCTACAATGAGCAGTTCTTC.

V usage is TRBV6-1 and J usage is TRBJ1-6, with D possibly matching TRBD1 (5 bases). V lost 0 bases, J lost 11 bases, and 14 bases lay in between. The CDR3 is 15 amino acids. Per the germline V gene, CDR1 is MNHNS and CDR2 is SASEGT. CDR3 amino acids: CASSEAGQGVTPLHF. CDR3 nucleotides: TGTGCCAGCAGTGAAGCGGGGCAGGGTGTGACACCCCTCCACTTT.

This clone has just one count. The chain couples TRBV2 to TRBJ2-7; no clear D gene. Germline V lookup: CDR1 SNHLY, CDR2 FYNNEI. Trimming took off 5 bases at V and 0 bases at J, with 11 bases between the two ends. CDR3 length: 14 residues. CDR3 nucleotide sequence: TGTGCCAGCAGTTCTTATCCATCCTCCTACGAGCAGTACTTC. It translates to CASSSYPSSYEQYF. The entire variable domain, with the rest obtained from reference TRBV2 and TRBJ2-7, is as follows: EPEVTQTPSHQVTQMGQEVILRCVPISNHLYFYWYRQILGQKVEFLVSFYNNEISEKSEIFDDQFSVERPDGSNFTLKIRSTKLEDSAMYFCASSSYPSSYEQYFGPGTRLTVT.

The V gene is TRBV30, the J gene TRBJ1-4, with TRBD1 identical over 7 bases. J gave up 7 bases and V 6 bases, and 5 bases lay outside the gene matches. CDR3 length: 12 amino acids. CDR1 and CDR2 (germline): GTSNPN, SVGIG (reference sequence). DNA for the CDR3: TGTGCCTGCAGGGGGTCTGGTGAAAAACTGTTTTTT. Translated, it gives CACRGSGEKLFF.

The chain combines TRBV5-1 with TRBJ2-1, with 8 nucleotides matching TRBD1. J lost 9 bases, V lost 1 base, and 9 bases had no gene match. The CDR3 has 15 residues. Germline values: CDR1 SGHRS, CDR2 YFSETQ. The CDR3 loop reads CASSLNGQGVGEQFF. CDR3 DNA: TGCGCCAGCAGCTTGAACGGACAGGGTGTCGGTGAGCAGTTCTTC.

The V call is TRBV18, the J call TRBJ1-4; TRBD1 is a possible D gene (5 bases). V was clipped by 4 bases and J by 2 bases, with 14 bases between them. Germline CDR1 and CDR2: KGHSH and LQKENI. The CDR3 spans 16 residues. CDR3 coding DNA: TGTGCCAGCTCACTCGACATACCAGGGACTAATGAAAAACTGTTTTTT. It is translated as CASSLDIPGTNEKLFF.

The V call is TRBV18, the J call TRBJ2-1; TRBD1 might be the D (5 bases). Germline V gene lookup returns CDR1 KGHSH and CDR2 LQKENI. The CDR3 runs to 13 residues. Trimming pared 8 bases from V and 10 bases from J, leaving 18 bases between. The chain's CDR3 is CASPLGLEGEQFF. The CDR3 region has the DNA TGTGCCAGCCCCCTGGGGCTTGAAGGGGAGCAGTTCTTC.

The CDR3 is CASSAVRTGLVVSGNTIYF. CDR3 nucleotide sequence: TGTGCCAGCAGTGCAGTCCGGACAGGGTTGGTAGTCTCTGGAAACACCATATATTTT. The V call is TRBV6-1, the J call TRBJ1-3; 8 nucleotides line up with TRBD1. Trimming cost V 4 bases and J 0 bases; bases outside gene matches: 14. Germline values: CDR1 MNHNS, CDR2 SASEGT. The CDR3 consists of 19 residues.

The rearrangement links TRBV5-4 to TRBJ2-3, with TRBD2 as a possible D gene (5 bases). The CDR3 consists of 13 residues. Trimming pared 6 bases from V and 2 bases from J, leaving 10 bases between. Per the germline V gene, CDR1 is SGHNT and CDR2 is YYREEE (reference sequence). DNA of the CDR3: TGTGCCAGCAAGAGGGCCTCCACAGATACGCAGTATTTT. This translates into CASKRASTDTQYF.

The chain recombines TRBV11-2 with TRBJ2-7, with 10 bases that match TRBD2. This CDR3 has 15 residues. Looked up from germline, CDR1 is SGHAT and CDR2 is FQNNGV. Germline trimming cut 2 bases from V and 7 bases from J; bases unmatched to any gene: 8. The CDR3 DNA is TGTGCCAGCAGCTTAATCACTAGCGGGGCGCTTGAGCAGTACTTC. This codes for CASSLITSGALEQYF.

This chain joins TRBV14 and TRBJ2-1, with 11 bases identical to TRBD2. Germline V gene sequence: CDR1 SGHDN, CDR2 FVKESK. This CDR3 is 14 amino acids long. V shed 11 bases and J 7 bases; nucleotides not matched to a gene: 10. The CDR3 here is CAGLAGGLMNEQFF. The CDR3 DNA reads as TGTGCCGGCTTAGCGGGGGGGCTGATGAATGAGCAGTTCTTC.

The CDR3 reads CATSRGTNEDTEAFF. DNA for the CDR3: TGTGCCACCAGCAGAGGGACGAACGAGGACACTGAAGCTTTCTTT. The chain joins TRBV15 to TRBJ1-1; the D is unclear. The CDR3 is made up of 15 amino acids. CDR1 and CDR2 from the germline V gene are LNHNV and YYDKDF (reference sequence). V was trimmed by 1 base and J by 3 bases, leaving 12 bases between them.

The V and J genes are TRBV6-5 and TRBJ1-1; D is unresolved. The germline V gene has CDR1 MNHEY and CDR2 SVGAGI. The CDR3 length is 15 residues. V shed 6 bases and J shed 2 bases, with 16 bases lying between them. The CDR3 DNA is TGTGCCAGCAGATCCTTCGAGGCGGGCAACACTGAAGCTTTCTTT. Translation: CASRSFEAGNTEAFF.

This chain connects TRBV25-1 to TRBJ1-2, with 7 bases lining up with TRBD1. There are 15 residues in the CDR3. The V segment lost 5 bases and the J segment 4 bases; nucleotides outside the gene matches: 10. CDR1 is MGHDK and CDR2 is SYGVNS in the germline V gene. CDR3 coding DNA: TGTGCCAGCAGTTCCCCCGGGACAGCTTTCTATGGCTACACCTTC. Its translation is CASSSPGTAFYGYTF.

The V and J genes are TRBV7-9 and TRBJ2-4; tentative D call: TRBD2 (6 bases). The V end lost 0 bases, the J end lost 6 bases, and 15 bases lay between the germline ends. The CDR3 spans 16 residues. CDR1 is SEHNR, CDR2 FQNEAQ, per germline (reference sequence). This CDR3 is CASSLAGGSLINIQYF. The CDR3 coding sequence is TGTGCCAGCAGCTTAGCGGGGGGAAGTCTAATAAACATTCAGTACTTC.

The rearrangement links TRBV2 to TRBJ2-1; D is ambiguous. This CDR3 is built from 15 residues. With 0 bases removed from V and 3 bases from J, the gap between germline ends came to 9 bases. The germline V gene has CDR1 SNHLY and CDR2 FYNNEI. CDR3: CASSEALGYYNEQFF. The DNA of the CDR3 is TGTGCCAGCAGTGAAGCGCTCGGCTACTACAATGAGCAGTTCTTC.

The V call is TRBV9, the J call TRBJ1-4; the D gene is possibly TRBD1 (5 bases). CDR1 is SGDLS, CDR2 YYNGEE, per germline. Trimming left V 0 bases short and J 10 bases short, with 13 bases between. The CDR3 runs 14 residues. DNA for the CDR3: TGTGCCAGCAGCGTAGTTGGGACGGGGGGAAAACTGTTTTTT. Its translation: CASSVVGTGGKLFF.